Detailed here is one T cell receptor (beta chain). The antigen is undetermined. The source of the sample is a study of cytomegalovirus exposure and HLA in healthy donors. Points from the study as a whole: Later analysis showed most CMV-associated TCR beta chains appearing HLA-restricted. Indistinguishable V segments, including TRBV6-2 and TRBV6-3, were excluded. Accurate prediction of most subjects' HLA-A and HLA-B alleles from TCR beta sequences was reported.

V lost 1 base to trimming and J lost 0 bases, with 7 bases between them. Germline V gene sequence: CDR1 SGHNT, CDR2 YYREEE (reference sequence). This CDR3 is 14 amino acids long. PCR amplification relied on 60 Vbeta primers (plus 13 Jbeta primers). Data came from immunoSEQ multiplex PCR; TCRdb stores just in-frame clones and leaves some out. The sample totals 100,000 to 150,000 clones. The sample was PBMCs. The receptor was isolated from a woman in her 40s in good health and CMV-seronegative. The rearrangement links TRBV5-4 to TRBJ1-1; D unresolved. The CDR3 DNA follows: TGTGCCAGCAGCTTGCAGAACATGAACACTGAAGCTTTCTTT. Encoded protein: CASSLQNMNTEAFF.